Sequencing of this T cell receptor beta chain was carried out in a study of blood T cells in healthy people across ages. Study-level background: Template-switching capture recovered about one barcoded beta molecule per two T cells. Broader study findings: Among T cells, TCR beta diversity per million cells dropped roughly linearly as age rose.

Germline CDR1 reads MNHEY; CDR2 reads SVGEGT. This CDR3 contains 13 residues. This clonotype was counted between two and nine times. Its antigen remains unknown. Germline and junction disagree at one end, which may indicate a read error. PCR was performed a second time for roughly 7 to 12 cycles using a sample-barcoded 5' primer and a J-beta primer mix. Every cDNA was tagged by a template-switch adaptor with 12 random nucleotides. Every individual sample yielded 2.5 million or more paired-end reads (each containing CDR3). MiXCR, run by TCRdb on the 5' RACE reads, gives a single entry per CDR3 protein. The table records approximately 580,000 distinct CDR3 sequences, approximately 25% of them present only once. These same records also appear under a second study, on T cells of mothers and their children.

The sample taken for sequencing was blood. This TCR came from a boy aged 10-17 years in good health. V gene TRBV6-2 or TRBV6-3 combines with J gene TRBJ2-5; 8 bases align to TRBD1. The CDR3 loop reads CASSSPGRDRSGF. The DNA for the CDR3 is TGTGCCAGCAGTAGCCCAGGTCGGGACAGGTCCGGCTTC.